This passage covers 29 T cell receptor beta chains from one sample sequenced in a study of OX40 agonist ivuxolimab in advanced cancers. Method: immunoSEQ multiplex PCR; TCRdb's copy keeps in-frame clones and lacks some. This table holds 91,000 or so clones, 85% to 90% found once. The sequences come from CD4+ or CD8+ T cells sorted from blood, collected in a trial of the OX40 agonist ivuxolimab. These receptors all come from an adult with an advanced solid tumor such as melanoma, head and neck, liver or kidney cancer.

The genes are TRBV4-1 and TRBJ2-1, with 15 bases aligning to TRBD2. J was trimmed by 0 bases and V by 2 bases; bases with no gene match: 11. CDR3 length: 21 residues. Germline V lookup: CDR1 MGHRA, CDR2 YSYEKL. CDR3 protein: CASSQTPGLAGGRDSYNEQFF. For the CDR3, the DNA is TGCGCCAGCAGCCAAACCCCGGGACTAGCGGGAGGCCGAGACTCCTACAATGAGCAGTTCTTC.

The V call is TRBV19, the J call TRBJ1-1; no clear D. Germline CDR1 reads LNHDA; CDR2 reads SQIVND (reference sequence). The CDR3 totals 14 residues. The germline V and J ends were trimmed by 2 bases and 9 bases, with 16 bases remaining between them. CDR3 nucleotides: TGTGCCAGTAGTATAAGTTTGGAGGGCGCAAAAGCTTTCTTT. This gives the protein CASSISLEGAKAFF. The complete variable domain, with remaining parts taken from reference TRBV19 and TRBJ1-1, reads DGGITQSPKYLFRKEGQNVTLSCEQNLNHDAMYWYRQDPGQGLRLIYYSQIVNDFQKGDIAEGYSVSREKKESFPLTVTSAQKNPTAFYLCASSISLEGAKAFFGQGTRLTVV.

CDR3 sequence: CASSYVPDYNEQFF. CDR3 coding DNA: TGTGCCAGCAGTTACGTGCCTGACTACAATGAGCAGTTCTTC. The rearrangement links TRBV6-6 to TRBJ2-1; D is unclear. V was cut by 2 bases and J by 3 bases, with 8 bases left in between. The CDR3 sequence is 14 residues long. Germline V CDR1 and CDR2: MNHNY, SVGAGI (reference sequence).

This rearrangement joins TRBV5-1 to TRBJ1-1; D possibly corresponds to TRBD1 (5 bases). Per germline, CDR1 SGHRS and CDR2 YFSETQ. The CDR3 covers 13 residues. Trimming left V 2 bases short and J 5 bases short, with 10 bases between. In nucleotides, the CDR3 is TGCGCCAGCAGCTTTGACAGCAGGACTGAAGCTTTCTTT. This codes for CASSFDSRTEAFF.

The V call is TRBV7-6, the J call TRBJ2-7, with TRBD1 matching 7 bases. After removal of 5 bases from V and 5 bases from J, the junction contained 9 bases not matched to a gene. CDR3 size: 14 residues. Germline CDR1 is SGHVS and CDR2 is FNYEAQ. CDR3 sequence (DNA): TGTGCCAGCAGCCCCGGGACAGCCTGGGACGAGCAGTACTTC. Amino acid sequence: CASSPGTAWDEQYF.

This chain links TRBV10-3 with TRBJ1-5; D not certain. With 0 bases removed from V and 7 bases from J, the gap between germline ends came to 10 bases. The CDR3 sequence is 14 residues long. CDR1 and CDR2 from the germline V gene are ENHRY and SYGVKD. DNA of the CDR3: TGTGCCATCAGTGAGTCGATGGGGTCACAGCCCCAGCATTTT. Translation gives CAISESMGSQPQHF.

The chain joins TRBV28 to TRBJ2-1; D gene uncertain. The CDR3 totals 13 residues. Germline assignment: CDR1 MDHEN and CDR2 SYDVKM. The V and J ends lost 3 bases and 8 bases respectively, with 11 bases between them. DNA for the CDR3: TGTGCCAGCAGTTTTAGTGGAGTACATGAGCAGTTCTTC. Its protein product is CASSFSGVHEQFF.

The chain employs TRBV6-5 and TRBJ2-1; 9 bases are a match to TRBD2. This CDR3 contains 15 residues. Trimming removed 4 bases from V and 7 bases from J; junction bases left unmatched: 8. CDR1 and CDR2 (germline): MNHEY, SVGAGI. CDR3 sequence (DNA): TGTGCCAGCAGTTTTTTAGCGGGAGCGAGGAATGAGCAGTTCTTC. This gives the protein CASSFLAGARNEQFF.

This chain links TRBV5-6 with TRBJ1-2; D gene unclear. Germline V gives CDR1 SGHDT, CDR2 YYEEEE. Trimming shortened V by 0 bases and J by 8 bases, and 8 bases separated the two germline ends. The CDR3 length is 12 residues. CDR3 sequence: CASSLVDLGYTF. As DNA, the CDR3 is TGTGCCAGCAGCTTGGTTGACTTGGGCTACACCTTC.

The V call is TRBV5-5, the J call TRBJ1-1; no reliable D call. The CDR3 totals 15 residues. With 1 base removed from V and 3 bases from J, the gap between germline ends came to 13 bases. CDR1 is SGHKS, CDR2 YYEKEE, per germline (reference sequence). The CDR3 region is CASSLYFSQDTEAFF. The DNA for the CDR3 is TGTGCCAGCAGCTTGTACTTTTCGCAGGACACTGAAGCTTTCTTT.

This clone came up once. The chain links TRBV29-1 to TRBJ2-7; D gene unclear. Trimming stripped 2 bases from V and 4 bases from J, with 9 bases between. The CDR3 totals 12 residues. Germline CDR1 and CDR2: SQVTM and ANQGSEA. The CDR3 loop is CSVEIPGYEQYF. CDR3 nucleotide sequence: TGCAGCGTTGAAATTCCGGGTTACGAGCAGTACTTC.

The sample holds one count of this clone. The CDR3 sequence is CASKMRGLLAEAFF. CDR3 nucleotide sequence: TGTGCCAGCAAAATGAGGGGGCTCTTGGCTGAAGCTTTCTTT. The rearrangement joins TRBV6-1 to TRBJ1-1; TRBD1 matches 7 bases. The CDR3 length is 14 residues. V gave up 7 bases and J gave up 6 bases; unmatched junction bases: 11. Germline V gene sequence: CDR1 MNHNS, CDR2 SASEGT.

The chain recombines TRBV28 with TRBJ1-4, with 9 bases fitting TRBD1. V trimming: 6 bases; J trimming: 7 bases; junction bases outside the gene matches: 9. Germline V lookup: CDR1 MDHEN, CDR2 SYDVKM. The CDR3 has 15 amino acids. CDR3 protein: CASSHQQGAVEKLFF. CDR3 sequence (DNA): TGTGCCAGCAGCCACCAACAGGGGGCGGTTGAAAAACTGTTTTTT.

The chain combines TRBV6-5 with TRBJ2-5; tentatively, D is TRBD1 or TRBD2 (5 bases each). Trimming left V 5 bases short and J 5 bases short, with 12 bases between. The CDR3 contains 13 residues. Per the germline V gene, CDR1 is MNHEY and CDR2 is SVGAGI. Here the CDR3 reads CASSPGREETQYF. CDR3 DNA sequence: TGTGCCAGCAGTCCGGGACGTGAGGAGACCCAGTACTTC.

The chain's CDR3 is CASSLPQLQETQYF. Here the CDR3 DNA reads TGCGCCAGCAGCTTGCCACAGCTCCAAGAGACCCAGTACTTC. The gene calls are TRBV5-1 and TRBJ2-5; no firm D call. The ends were cut back, 1 base at V and 1 base at J, with 8 bases in the middle. In germline, CDR1 is SGHRS, CDR2 YFSETQ. The CDR3 runs 14 residues.

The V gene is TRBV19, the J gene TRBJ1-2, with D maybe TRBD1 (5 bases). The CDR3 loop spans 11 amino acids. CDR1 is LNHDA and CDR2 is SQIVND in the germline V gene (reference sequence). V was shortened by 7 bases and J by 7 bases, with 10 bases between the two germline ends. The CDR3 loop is CASTQGIGYTF. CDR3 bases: TGTGCCAGTACCCAGGGCATTGGCTACACCTTC. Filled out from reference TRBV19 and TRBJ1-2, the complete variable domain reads DGGITQSPKYLFRKEGQNVTLSCEQNLNHDAMYWYRQDPGQGLRLIYYSQIVNDFQKGDIAEGYSVSREKKESFPLTVTSAQKNPTAFYLCASTQGIGYTFGSGTRLTVV.

The CDR3: CASSEGQGFGSQHF. CDR3 DNA: TGTGCCAGCAGCGAGGGACAGGGTTTCGGGTCCCAGCATTTT. The chain links TRBV5-6 to TRBJ1-5, with 9 bases lining up with TRBD1. CDR3 length: 14 amino acids. The V gene's germline CDR1 is SGHDT and CDR2 YYEEEE. V was pared by 4 bases and J by 11 bases, with 10 bases of the junction left unmatched.

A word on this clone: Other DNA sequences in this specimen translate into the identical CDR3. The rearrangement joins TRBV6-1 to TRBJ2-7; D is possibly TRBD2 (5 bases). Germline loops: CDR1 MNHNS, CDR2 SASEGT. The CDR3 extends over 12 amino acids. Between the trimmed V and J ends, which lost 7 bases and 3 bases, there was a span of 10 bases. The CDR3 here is CASTGGLYEQYF. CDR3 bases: TGTGCCAGCACGGGCGGACTCTACGAGCAGTACTTC.

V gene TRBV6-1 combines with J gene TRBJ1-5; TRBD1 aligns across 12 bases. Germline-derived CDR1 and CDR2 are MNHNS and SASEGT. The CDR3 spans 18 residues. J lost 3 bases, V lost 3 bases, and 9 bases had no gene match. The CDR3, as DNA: TGTGCCAGCAGTGACGGGACAGGGGGCCAGGTAGACAATCAGCCCCAGCATTTT. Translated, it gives CASSDGTGGQVDNQPQHF.

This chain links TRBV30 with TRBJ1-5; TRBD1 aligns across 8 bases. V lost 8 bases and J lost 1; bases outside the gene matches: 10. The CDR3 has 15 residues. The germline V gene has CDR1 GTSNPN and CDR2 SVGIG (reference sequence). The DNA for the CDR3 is TGTGCCACGGACTCACAGGGGGTAAGCAATCAGCCCCAGCATTTT. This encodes CATDSQGVSNQPQHF.

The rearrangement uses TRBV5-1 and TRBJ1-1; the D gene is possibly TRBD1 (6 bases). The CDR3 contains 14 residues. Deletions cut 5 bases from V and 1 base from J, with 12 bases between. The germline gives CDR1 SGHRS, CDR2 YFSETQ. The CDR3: CASSTGTTNTEAFF. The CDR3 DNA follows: TGCGCCAGCAGTACCGGGACAACGAACACTGAAGCTTTCTTT. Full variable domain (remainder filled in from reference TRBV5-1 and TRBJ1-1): KAGVTQTPRYLIKTRGQQVTLSCSPISGHRSVSWYQQTPGQGLQFLFEYFSETQRNKGNFPGRFSGRQFSNSRSEMNVSTLELGDSALYLCASSTGTTNTEAFFGQGTRLTVV.

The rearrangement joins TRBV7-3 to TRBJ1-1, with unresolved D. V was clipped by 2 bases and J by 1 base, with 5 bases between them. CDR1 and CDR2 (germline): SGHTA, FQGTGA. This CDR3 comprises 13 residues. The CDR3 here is CASSLAPNTEAFF. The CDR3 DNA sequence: TGTGCCAGCAGCTTAGCTCCGAACACTGAAGCTTTCTTT.

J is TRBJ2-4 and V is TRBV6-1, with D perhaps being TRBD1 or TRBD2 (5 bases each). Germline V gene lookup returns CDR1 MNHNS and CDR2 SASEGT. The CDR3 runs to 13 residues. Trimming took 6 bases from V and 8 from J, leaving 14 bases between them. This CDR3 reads CASRDIGGDIQYF. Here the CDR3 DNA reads TGTGCCAGCAGGGACATTGGGGGAGACATTCAGTACTTC.

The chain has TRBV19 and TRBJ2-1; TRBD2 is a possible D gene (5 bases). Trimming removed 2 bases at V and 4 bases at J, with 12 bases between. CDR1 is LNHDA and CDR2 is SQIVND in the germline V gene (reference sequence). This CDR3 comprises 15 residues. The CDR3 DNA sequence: TGTGCCAGTAGTATATTTGGGAGCAAGTACAATGAGCAGTTCTTC. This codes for CASSIFGSKYNEQFF.

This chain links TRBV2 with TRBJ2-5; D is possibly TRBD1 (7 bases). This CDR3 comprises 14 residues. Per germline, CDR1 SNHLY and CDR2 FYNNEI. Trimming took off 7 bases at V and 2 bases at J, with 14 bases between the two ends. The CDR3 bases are TGTGCCAGCAATGGAGGGGGCGGACAAGAGACCCAGTACTTC. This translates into CASNGGGGQETQYF.

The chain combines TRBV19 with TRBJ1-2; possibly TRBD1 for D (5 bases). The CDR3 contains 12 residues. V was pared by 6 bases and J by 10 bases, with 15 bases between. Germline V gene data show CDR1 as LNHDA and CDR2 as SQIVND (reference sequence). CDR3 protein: CASSLVGASYTF. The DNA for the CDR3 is TGTGCCAGTAGCCTAGTTGGGGCCTCCTACACCTTC.

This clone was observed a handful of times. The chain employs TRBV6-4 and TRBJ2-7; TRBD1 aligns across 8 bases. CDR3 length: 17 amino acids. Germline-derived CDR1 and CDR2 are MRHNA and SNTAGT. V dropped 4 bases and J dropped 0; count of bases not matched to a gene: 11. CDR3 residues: CASSALSSDRDSYEQYF. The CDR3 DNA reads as TGTGCCAGCAGTGCCCTTTCTTCGGACAGGGACTCCTACGAGCAGTACTTC.

CDR3 nucleotides: TGTGCCTGGAGTGTGAATAGCGGGAGATACAATGAGCAGTTCTTC. This codes for CAWSVNSGRYNEQFF. The gene calls are TRBV30 and TRBJ2-1, with TRBD2 matching over 9 bases. The CDR3 sequence is 15 residues long. Germline assignment: CDR1 GTSNPN and CDR2 SVGIG (reference sequence). The V gene end was trimmed by 0 bases and the J gene end by 4 bases; junction bases not matched to a gene: 4.

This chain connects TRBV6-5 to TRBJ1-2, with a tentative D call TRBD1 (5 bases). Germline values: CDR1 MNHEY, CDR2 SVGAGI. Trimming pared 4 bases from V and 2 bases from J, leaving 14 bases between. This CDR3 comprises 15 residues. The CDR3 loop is CASSLTPTVNYGYTF. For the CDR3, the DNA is TGTGCCAGCAGTTTGACCCCGACAGTCAACTATGGCTACACCTTC.